The 5 T cell receptor beta chains given below trace back to one sample, sequenced in a study of shared clonotypes between healthy human individuals. Some clones are missing from TCRdb's copy, which holds only in-frame ones; the method was immunoSEQ multiplex PCR. The sample yields 2.3 million or so clones, about 92% seen once. The sample comprised naive CD4+ T cells from PBMCs. Subset meaning: CD45RA+ positively selected. The receptors stem from a young man in good health. Some clones in this sample may be carry-over from other donors' samples.

The chain links TRBV7-3 to TRBJ2-3; 7 bases agree with TRBD1. Germline CDR1 SGHTA, CDR2 FQGTGA. The V segment lost 5 bases and the J segment 0 bases; nucleotides outside the gene matches: 5. This CDR3 comprises 15 residues. CDR3 coding DNA: TGTGCCAGCAGCGAGACAGGGTTTAGCACAGATACGCAGTATTTT. It is translated as CASSETGFSTDTQYF.

The rearrangement links TRBV6-1 to TRBJ2-7, with D unclear. Germline V gene lookup returns CDR1 MNHNS and CDR2 SASEGT. Trimming removed 6 bases from V and 6 bases from J, with 15 bases in between. This CDR3 is built from 13 residues. The CDR3 loop reads CASSLPGSSEQYF. The CDR3 region has the DNA TGTGCCAGCAGCTTACCCGGGTCTTCCGAGCAGTACTTC.

This chain connects TRBV11-1 to TRBJ2-1; maybe TRBD2 (5 bases). V was shortened by 5 bases and J by 6 bases, with 11 bases between the two germline ends. CDR3 length equals 13 residues. From germline, CDR1 is SGHAT and CDR2 FQDESV (reference sequence). The CDR3 DNA follows: TGTGCCAGCAGCCCCATAGCGCTCAATGAGCAGTTCTTC. Its translation is CASSPIALNEQFF. The full variable domain, in which reference TRBV11-1 and TRBJ2-1 provide the parts outside the CDR3, is EAEVAQSPRYKITEKSQAVAFWCDPISGHATLYWYRQILGQGPELLVQFQDESVVDDSQLPKDRFSAERLKGVDSTLKIQPAELGDSAMYLCASSPIALNEQFFGPGTRLTVL.

On this clone itself: This CDR3 is also generated by other DNA sequences in the sample. V gene TRBV28 combines with J gene TRBJ1-1; no clear D gene. Germline CDR1 MDHEN, CDR2 SYDVKM. CDR3 length equals 11 residues. The V gene lost 5 bases and the J gene lost 4 bases, with 5 bases spanning the gap. CDR3 sequence (DNA): TGTGCCAGCAGTGGAATCACTGAAGCTTTCTTT. Encoded protein: CASSGITEAFF.

The V call is TRBV7-9, the J call TRBJ2-1; TRBD2 agrees at 10 bases. V lost 1 base and J lost 4; bases outside the gene matches: 7. CDR3 length: 17 residues. Per germline, CDR1 SEHNR and CDR2 FQNEAQ (reference sequence). CDR3 DNA: TGTGCCAGCAGCTTAGGGAGGGGACTAGCGACTTACAATGAGCAGTTCTTC. Translation: CASSLGRGLATYNEQFF.